One sample yielded the 25 T cell receptor beta chains listed below, sequenced in a study of cytomegalovirus exposure and HLA in healthy donors. The PCR employed 60 Vbeta primers together with 13 Jbeta primers. Sequencing was performed with immunoSEQ multiplex PCR; in TCRdb, only in-frame clones are kept and a portion is missing. The table records approximately 110,000 clones, about 70% of them present only once. The sample taken for sequencing was PBMCs. These receptors were collected from a man over 45 in good health and CMV-seropositive.

This clone has a handful of counts. V and J are TRBV2 and TRBJ2-2; 10 bases are a match to TRBD1. This CDR3 has 16 residues. The germline CDR1 and CDR2 sequences are SNHLY and FYNNEI. V lost 4 bases, J lost 5 bases, and 7 bases stayed unmatched. CDR3 residues: CASSVPRTGGTGELFF. The DNA for the CDR3 is TGTGCCAGCAGTGTCCCTCGGACAGGGGGTACCGGGGAGCTGTTTTTT.

J is TRBJ2-5 and V is TRBV15, with 7 bases fitting TRBD2. The germline V gene has CDR1 LNHNV and CDR2 YYDKDF (reference sequence). V gave up 0 bases and J gave up 9 bases; unmatched junction bases: 10. CDR3 length equals 15 residues. CDR3 coding DNA: TGTGCCACCAGCAGAGAAAAAGGGCGGGCGGGGGCCCAGTACTTC. It specifies CATSREKGRAGAQYF.

The chain employs TRBV29-1 and TRBJ1-2, with D perhaps matching TRBD1 (5 bases). The CDR3 has 14 residues. The V and J ends lost 4 bases and 5 bases respectively, with 17 bases between them. CDR1 SQVTM and CDR2 ANQGSEA come from the germline V gene. CDR3 sequence reads: CSVGTGGGGYGYTF. CDR3 DNA: TGCAGCGTTGGAACGGGGGGGGGAGGGTATGGCTACACCTTC.

This chain connects TRBV7-2 to TRBJ2-7; no clear D. CDR1 is SGHTA, CDR2 FQGNSA, per germline. V was clipped by 1 base and J by 7 bases, with 14 bases between them. The CDR3 consists of 14 residues. The CDR3 is CASSLGLPLEEQYF. The CDR3, as DNA: TGTGCCAGCAGCTTAGGACTGCCCCTGGAGGAGCAGTACTTC.

This clone was seen once. The chain links TRBV5-1 to TRBJ2-5, with 9 bases lining up with TRBD2. The J call is uncertain, as TRBJ2-7 better fits the DNA end. CDR1 and CDR2 from the germline V gene are SGHRS and YFSETQ. This CDR3 is built from 15 residues. The CDR3 is CASSFLAGASYEQYF. DNA for the CDR3: TGCGCCAGCAGCTTTTTAGCGGGAGCCTCCTACGAGCAGTACTTC.

This clone appeared once. The V call is TRBV9, the J call TRBJ1-1; D unresolved. The V gene's germline CDR1 is SGDLS and CDR2 YYNGEE. There are 12 residues in the CDR3. Trimming left V 0 bases short and J 7 bases short, with 7 bases between. The chain's CDR3 is CASSVDEDEAFF. The CDR3 DNA sequence: TGTGCCAGCAGCGTAGATGAGGATGAAGCTTTCTTT.

This chain joins TRBV4-1 and TRBJ2-3; 7 positions match TRBD2. The CDR3 sequence is 16 residues long. Per the germline V gene, CDR1 is MGHRA and CDR2 is YSYEKL. J was trimmed by 8 bases and V by 1 base; bases with no gene match: 12. The CDR3 loop reads CASSQVGAVVAGTQYF. CDR3 DNA sequence: TGCGCCAGCAGCCAAGTAGGGGCAGTAGTAGCGGGTACGCAGTATTTT.

This clone showed up just a few times. The gene calls are TRBV5-1 and TRBJ2-7, with 10 bases identical to TRBD2. J was trimmed by 12 bases and V by 7 bases; bases with no gene match: 16. The CDR3 is made up of 14 amino acids. Germline lookup yields CDR1 SGHRS and CDR2 YFSETQ. In DNA form, the CDR3 reads TGCGCCAGCCCCGGACCTAGCGGGAGACCCCTTCGGTACTTC. It translates to CASPGPSGRPLRYF.

This chain links TRBV23-1 with TRBJ2-7; D may be TRBD2 (7 bases). TRBV23-1 is placed among ORFs of uncertain function. The CDR3 consists of 18 residues. The V end was cut by 4 bases, the J end by 2 bases, with 24 bases between. CDR3 nucleotides: TGCGCCAGCAGTCTAGACAGCCCGGGGGGCCAACTTGCCTACGAGCAGTACTTC. This codes for CASSLDSPGGQLAYEQYF.

This chain uses TRBV5-1 with TRBJ2-7; the D gene is possibly TRBD2 (6 bases). The V and J ends lost 4 bases and 1 base respectively, with 18 bases between them. The CDR3 contains 16 residues. Germline V gene lookup returns CDR1 SGHRS and CDR2 YFSETQ. The chain's CDR3 is CASSPLGGGSSYEQYF. Written as DNA, the CDR3 is TGCGCCAGCAGCCCCCTAGGCGGAGGGTCTTCCTACGAGCAGTACTTC.

The V gene is TRBV14, the J gene TRBJ2-7, with D unresolved. Trimming left V 6 bases short and J 0 bases short, with 9 bases between. This CDR3 contains 13 residues. The germline CDR1 and CDR2 sequences are SGHDN and FVKESK. For the CDR3, the DNA is TGTGCCAGCAGACGAGGCCTCTCCTACGAGCAGTACTTC. It is translated as CASRRGLSYEQYF.

V and J are TRBV10-2 and TRBJ2-6; no definite D call. The CDR3 has 16 amino acids. V gave up 7 bases and J gave up 0 bases, with 13 bases separating them. Germline V lookup: CDR1 WSHSY, CDR2 SAAADI. This CDR3 is CASIPRFNSGANVLTF. CDR3 nucleotide sequence: TGCGCCAGCATTCCACGGTTCAACTCTGGGGCCAACGTCCTGACTTTC.

This sequence joins TRBV6-1 and TRBJ1-4, with TRBD1 identical over 7 bases. Germline-derived CDR1 and CDR2 are MNHNS and SASEGT. The CDR3 is made up of 15 amino acids. The V and J ends lost 2 bases and 8 bases, in that order; junction bases with no gene match: 8. The CDR3 reads CASSEFTGAGEKLFF. CDR3 coding DNA: TGTGCCAGCAGTGAATTCACAGGGGCGGGAGAAAAACTGTTTTTT.

The chain combines TRBV7-9 with TRBJ1-3; 8 nucleotides agree with TRBD1. J gave up 4 bases and V 4 bases, and 6 bases lay outside the gene matches. Germline CDR1 is SEHNR and CDR2 is FQNEAQ (reference sequence). This CDR3 has 15 residues. The CDR3 nucleotides are TGTGCCAGCAGCTCGCAGGGGGCAGAAGGAAACACCATATATTTT. Encoded protein: CASSSQGAEGNTIYF.

J is TRBJ2-7 and V is TRBV27; 10 positions match TRBD1. The CDR3 has 12 amino acids. Germline CDR1 and CDR2: MNHEY and SMNVEV (reference sequence). V dropped 6 bases and J dropped 6; count of bases not matched to a gene: 2. The CDR3 DNA sequence: TGTGCCAGCAGCTGGACAGGGGGCGAGCAGTACTTC. Its translation: CASSWTGGEQYF.

This chain uses TRBV9 with TRBJ2-5; TRBD1 matches 10 bases. Trimming cost V 4 bases and J 1 base; bases outside gene matches: 10. CDR3 size: 17 residues. Germline CDR1 SGDLS, CDR2 YYNGEE. The CDR3 reads CASSSGGTGVSQETQYF. The CDR3 DNA reads TGTGCCAGCAGCTCGGGCGGGACAGGGGTAAGCCAAGAGACCCAGTACTTC. The full variable domain, with the rest looked up from reference TRBV9 and TRBJ2-5, is DSGVTQTPKHLITATGQRVTLRCSPRSGDLSVYWYQQSLDQGLQFLIQYYNGEERAKGNILERFSAQQFPDLHSELNLSSLELGDSALYFCASSSGGTGVSQETQYFGPGTRLLVL.

V is TRBV28 and J is TRBJ1-5, with TRBD1 matching 11 bases. V shed 5 bases, J shed 6 bases, and the junction held 9 bases outside the gene matches. CDR3 length: 16 residues. Looked up from germline, CDR1 is MDHEN and CDR2 is SYDVKM. Here the CDR3 reads CASSLQGTGGSQPQHF. CDR3 coding DNA: TGTGCCAGCAGTCTCCAAGGGACAGGGGGGAGTCAGCCCCAGCATTTT.

CDR3 protein: CASSQNSGNTIYF. The CDR3 DNA is TGTGCCAGCAGTCAAAATTCTGGAAACACCATATATTTT. V usage is TRBV11-3 and J usage is TRBJ1-3; D is unclear. The CDR3 length is 13 residues. Germline V gene sequence: CDR1 SGHNT, CDR2 YENEEA. The V end lost 6 bases, the J end lost 1 base, and 7 bases lay between the germline ends.

The chain combines TRBV7-3 with TRBJ2-3; maybe TRBD2 (5 bases). The V gene's germline CDR1 is SGHTA and CDR2 FQGTGA. CDR3 size: 15 residues. The V end lost 8 bases, the J end lost 2 bases, and 17 bases lay between the germline ends. The CDR3, as DNA: TGTGCCAGCGCCTCGCATCCTAGCCTCACAGATACGCAGTATTTT. Its protein is CASASHPSLTDTQYF.

This clone was seen only a few times. This chain uses TRBV4-1 with TRBJ2-1, with 9 bases aligning to TRBD2. Per the germline V gene, CDR1 is MGHRA and CDR2 is YSYEKL. CDR3 length: 16 amino acids. V was clipped by 4 bases and J by 7 bases; unmatched bases: 11. The CDR3 DNA sequence: TGCGCCAGCAGCCTGACGACTAGCGGAAACGGTAATGAGCAGTTCTTC. Translated: CASSLTTSGNGNEQFF.

The chain has TRBV4-2 and TRBJ1-1, with D perhaps TRBD1 (6 bases). This CDR3 has 16 residues. Germline CDR1 is LGHNA and CDR2 is YNFKEQ. V shed 1 base and J shed 5 bases, with 17 bases lying between them. DNA for the CDR3: TGTGCCAGCAGCCAAGTGGACGGACAGAGGGGAACTGAAGCTTTCTTT. It yields the protein CASSQVDGQRGTEAFF.

This clone was picked up a small number of times. The V call is TRBV5-6, the J call TRBJ2-3; 8 positions agree with TRBD1. The CDR3 is 16 amino acids. The germline gives CDR1 SGHDT, CDR2 YYEEEE. The junction had 7 bases not matched to a gene; V was cut back by 4 bases and J by 0 bases. In nucleotides, the CDR3 is TGTGCCAGCAGCCGCATGGGGACAGGTAGCACAGATACGCAGTATTTT. Translated: CASSRMGTGSTDTQYF.

The rearrangement uses TRBV6-6 and TRBJ1-2; no clear D. CDR1 is MNHNY, CDR2 SVGAGI, per germline (reference sequence). Trimming removed 2 bases from V and 6 bases from J, with 7 bases in between. This CDR3 contains 12 residues. The CDR3 spells CASSYREDGYTF. In DNA, the CDR3 is TGTGCCAGCAGTTACCGAGAGGATGGCTACACCTTC.

This clone was recorded a few times. The chain couples TRBV5-5 to TRBJ1-2, with 7 bases matching TRBD1. The CDR3 covers 15 residues. J was trimmed by 5 bases and V by 4 bases; bases with no gene match: 11. CDR1 and CDR2 (germline): SGHKS, YYEKEE (reference sequence). The CDR3 protein is CASSAAGTVFYGYTF. In DNA form, the CDR3 reads TGTGCCAGCAGCGCGGCGGGGACAGTCTTTTATGGCTACACCTTC.

The V call is TRBV6-5, the J call TRBJ2-1; the D gene is possibly TRBD2 (5 bases). CDR1 MNHEY and CDR2 SVGAGI come from the germline V gene. The CDR3 consists of 14 residues. Deletions cut 5 bases from V and 5 bases from J, with 13 bases between. The CDR3 loop is CASSRSWRNNEQFF. Written as DNA, the CDR3 is TGTGCCAGCAGTAGGAGTTGGAGGAACAATGAGCAGTTCTTC.